A selection of T cell receptor beta chains follows, all from one sample in a study of T cells expressing NK-cell markers. No DNA is given; TCRdb re-called the 5' RACE reads and lists each CDR3 protein once. The sample data list under 600,000 distinct CDR3 sequences. Sequencing used blood T cells: a sorted CD56 or NKG2C T cell subset, CD4+ or CD8+ T cells, or bulk PBMC T cells (not recorded which). These receptors were collected from a woman aged 45-65 years in good health. The CDR3 runs from the conserved cysteine through the conserved F or W.

V gene	J gene	CDR3 protein
TRBV5-5	TRBJ2-3	CASSSRTSGSSADTQYF
TRBV12-3/TRBV12-4	TRBJ2-7	CASRDMNEQYF
TRBV6-5	TRBJ1-2	CASSYQINYGYTF
TRBV7-9	TRBJ2-7	CASSRSTSYSSYEQYF
TRBV5-1	TRBJ2-1	CASSLAAEGTTFF
TRBV24-1	TRBJ2-1	CATIHTRSPSYNEQFF
TRBV20-1	TRBJ2-7	CSATLQGDNYEQYF
TRBV19	TRBJ2-1	CASSYLAGGQGEQFF
TRBV24-1	TRBJ2-1	CATSDTGGYSEQFF
TRBV27	TRBJ1-2	CASCCRNYGYTF
TRBV15	TRBJ2-4	CATSSEIAAKNIQYF
TRBV5-1	TRBJ2-1	CASSLLLGTWTAVANEQFF
TRBV20-1	TRBJ2-3	CSATTPAKTGDTQYF
TRBV6-6	TRBJ2-4	CASSTGQGTAVNIQYF
TRBV5-1	TRBJ2-4	CASSSSLRGPQNIQYF
TRBV4-1	TRBJ2-1	CASSQGTALREQFF
TRBV6-1	TRBJ2-7	CASSRRQVSYEQYF
TRBV7-9	TRBJ2-2	CASSLMTSGRLTGELFF
TRBV5-1	TRBJ2-7	CASAGTHGYEQYF
TRBV3-1	TRBJ2-3	CASSQDRDTQYF
TRBV7-3	TRBJ2-1	CASSQTDSNEQFF
TRBV5-4	TRBJ1-1	CASSPDQGVTEAFF
TRBV7-3	TRBJ1-1	CASSPGQRGTEAFF
TRBV5-1	TRBJ2-7	CASSPGLAGGPSSYEQYF
TRBV10-3	TRBJ2-5	CAISLDSTKETQYF
TRBV18	TRBJ2-2	CASSPRQKTGELFF
TRBV5-1	TRBJ1-4	CASSLDQGTGGEKLFF
TRBV9	TRBJ2-1	CASSVGGTGVANEQFF
TRBV5-6	TRBJ2-5	CASSFKDRPPGTQYF
TRBV27	TRBJ2-3	CASSFAGTQGSDTQYF
TRBV14	TRBJ2-3	CASTGGGFTDTQYF
TRBV7-3	TRBJ2-1	CASSFSPTSGSPSPYNEQFF
TRBV28	TRBJ2-1	CASRPRIGEQFF
TRBV20-1	TRBJ1-1	CSARDGGRSNTEAFF
TRBV6-6	TRBJ2-1	CASSQRGTSSSNEQFF
TRBV4-1	TRBJ1-5	CASSQDQGIQPQHF
TRBV6-1	TRBJ1-4	CASSDRGLPNEKLFF
TRBV20-1	TRBJ1-4	CSASTPGAANEKLFF
TRBV7-8	TRBJ1-1	CASSLLGRVGNTEAFF
TRBV7-9	TRBJ1-4	CASTTRLGNNEKLFF
TRBV20-1	TRBJ2-3	CSATKGEDHTDTQYF
TRBV12-3/TRBV12-4	TRBJ1-2	CASSPITGTGIGYTF
TRBV19	TRBJ2-2	CATLAEGERELFF
TRBV7-8	TRBJ2-2	CARGNRVDTGELFF
TRBV6-5	TRBJ1-1	CASNRDRVNTEAFF
TRBV12-3/TRBV12-4	TRBJ2-1	CASRATGVGEQFF
TRBV5-1	TRBJ2-1	CASSSILSSSYNEQFF
TRBV3-1	TRBJ1-2	CASSQTYRRDGYTF
TRBV5-1	TRBJ2-1	CASSLRIQGDEQFF
TRBV9	TRBJ2-3	CASSVAGGPRDTQYF
TRBV7-9	TRBJ1-2	CASSRDRVIRYTF
TRBV12-3/TRBV12-4	TRBJ2-7	CASSLSDTSYEQYF
TRBV9	TRBJ2-5	CASSVGVSRGETQYF
TRBV7-6	TRBJ2-7	CASSPRTGYEQYF
TRBV5-1	TRBJ2-1	CASSLEGMTSGSMNEQFF
TRBV7-9	TRBJ2-4	CASSFQQGYIQYF
TRBV18	TRBJ1-3	CASSPRTNSGNTIYF
TRBV7-9	TRBJ2-3	CASTLAGLTDTQYF
TRBV4-1	TRBJ2-3	CASSQGDRPRSDTQYF
TRBV6-2/TRBV6-3	TRBJ2-7	CASSPKAPLAGGPYEQYF